What follows are 4 T cell receptor beta chains derived from one specimen sequenced in a study of shared clonotypes between healthy human individuals. Using immunoSEQ multiplex PCR, the repertoire was profiled, and TCRdb retains in-frame clones only, with some absent. The sample shows 2 million to 3 million clones, roughly 93% of them seen only once. Sequenced input: naive CD4+ T cells from PBMCs. The subset was: CD45RA+ positively selected. The origin of the receptors is a man aged 18 to 30 in good health. Some clones in this sample may be carry-over from other donors' samples.

This clone occurred a few times. This CDR3 is also generated by other DNA sequences in the sample. V and J are TRBV5-4 and TRBJ2-2; TRBD1 matches 7 bases. V lost 4 bases to trimming and J lost 1 base; unmatched junction nucleotides: 1. CDR3 length equals 14 residues. Germline-derived CDR1 and CDR2 are SGHNT and YYREEE (reference sequence). The CDR3 is CASSRDRNTGELFF. The CDR3 DNA follows: TGTGCCAGCAGCCGGGACAGGAACACCGGGGAGCTGTTTTTT.

The chain employs TRBV6-5 and TRBJ2-7; 14 positions match TRBD2. V shed 2 bases, J shed 4 bases, and the junction held 4 bases outside the gene matches. This CDR3 comprises 16 residues. Per germline, CDR1 MNHEY and CDR2 SVGAGI. The CDR3 DNA sequence: TGTGCCAGCAGTTACGGGACTAGCGGGAGTCGGTACGAGCAGTACTTC. As protein: CASSYGTSGSRYEQYF.

The V call is TRBV4-1, the J call TRBJ2-3, with TRBD1 identical over 9 bases. V gave up 1 base and J gave up 4 bases; unmatched junction bases: 3. Per the germline V gene, CDR1 is MGHRA and CDR2 is YSYEKL. This CDR3 region has 15 residues. The CDR3 loop is CASSQGGTGPDTQYF. The CDR3 DNA reads as TGCGCCAGCAGCCAAGGGGGGACAGGGCCAGATACGCAGTATTTT.

Turning to this clone: The sample has other DNA sequences that encode this CDR3 too. This sequence joins TRBV7-2 and TRBJ2-3; the D is unclear. The CDR3 sequence is 12 residues long. Per the germline V gene, CDR1 is SGHTA and CDR2 is FQGNSA. The V end was cut by 2 bases, the J end by 0 bases, with 0 bases between. The CDR3 loop is CASSLSTDTQYF. DNA of the CDR3: TGTGCCAGCAGCTTAAGCACAGATACGCAGTATTTT. The variable domain in full, completed from reference TRBV7-2 and TRBJ2-3, reads GAGVSQSPSNKVTEKGKDVELRCDPISGHTALYWYRQSLGQGLEFLIYFQGNSAPDKSGLPSDRFSAERTGGSVSTLTIQRTQQEDSAVYLCASSLSTDTQYFGPGTRLTVL.